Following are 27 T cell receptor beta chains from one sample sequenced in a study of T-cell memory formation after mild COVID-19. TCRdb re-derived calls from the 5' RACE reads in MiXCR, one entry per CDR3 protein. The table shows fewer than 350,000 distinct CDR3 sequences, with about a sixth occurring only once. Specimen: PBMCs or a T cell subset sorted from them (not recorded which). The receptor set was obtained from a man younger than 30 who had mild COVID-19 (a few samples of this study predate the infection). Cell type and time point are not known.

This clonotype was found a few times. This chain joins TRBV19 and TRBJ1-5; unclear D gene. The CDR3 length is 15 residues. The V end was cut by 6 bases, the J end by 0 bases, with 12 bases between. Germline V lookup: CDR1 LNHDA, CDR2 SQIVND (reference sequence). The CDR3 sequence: CASSPYVISNQPQHF. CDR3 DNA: TGTGCCAGTAGCCCATATGTGATTAGCAATCAGCCCCAGCATTTT.

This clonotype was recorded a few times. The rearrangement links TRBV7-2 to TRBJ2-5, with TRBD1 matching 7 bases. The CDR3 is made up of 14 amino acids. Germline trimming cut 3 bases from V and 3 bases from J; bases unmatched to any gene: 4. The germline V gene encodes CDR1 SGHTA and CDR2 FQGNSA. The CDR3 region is CASSFYRGEETQYF. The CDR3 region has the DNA TGTGCCAGCAGCTTTTACAGGGGAGAAGAGACCCAGTACTTC.

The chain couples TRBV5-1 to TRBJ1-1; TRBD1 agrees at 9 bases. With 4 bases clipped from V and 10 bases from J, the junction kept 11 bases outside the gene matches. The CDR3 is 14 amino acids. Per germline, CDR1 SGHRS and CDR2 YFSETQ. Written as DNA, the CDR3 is TGCGCCAGCAGCCTGCGATCCCCGGGACAGGGAGCTTTCTTT. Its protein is CASSLRSPGQGAFF.

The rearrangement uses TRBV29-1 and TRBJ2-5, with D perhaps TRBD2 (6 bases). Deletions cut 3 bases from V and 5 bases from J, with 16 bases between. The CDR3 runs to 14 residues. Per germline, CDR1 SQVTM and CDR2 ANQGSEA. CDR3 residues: CSVDRSGPGETQYF. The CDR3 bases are TGCAGCGTTGACCGCAGCGGGCCTGGGGAGACCCAGTACTTC.

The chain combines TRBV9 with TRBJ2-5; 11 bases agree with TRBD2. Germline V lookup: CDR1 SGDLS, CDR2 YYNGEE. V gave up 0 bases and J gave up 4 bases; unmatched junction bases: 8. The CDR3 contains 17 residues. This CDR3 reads CASSVARASGGRETQYF. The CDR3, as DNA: TGTGCCAGCAGCGTAGCTCGGGCTAGCGGGGGGAGAGAGACCCAGTACTTC. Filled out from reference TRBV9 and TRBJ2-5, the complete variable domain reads DSGVTQTPKHLITATGQRVTLRCSPRSGDLSVYWYQQSLDQGLQFLIQYYNGEERAKGNILERFSAQQFPDLHSELNLSSLELGDSALYFCASSVARASGGRETQYFGPGTRLLVL.

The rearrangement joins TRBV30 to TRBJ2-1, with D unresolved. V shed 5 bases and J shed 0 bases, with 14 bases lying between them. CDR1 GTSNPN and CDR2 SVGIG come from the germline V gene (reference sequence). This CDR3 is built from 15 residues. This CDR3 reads CAWLPQASSYNEQFF. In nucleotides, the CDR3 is TGTGCCTGGCTTCCCCAAGCCAGCTCCTACAATGAGCAGTTCTTC.

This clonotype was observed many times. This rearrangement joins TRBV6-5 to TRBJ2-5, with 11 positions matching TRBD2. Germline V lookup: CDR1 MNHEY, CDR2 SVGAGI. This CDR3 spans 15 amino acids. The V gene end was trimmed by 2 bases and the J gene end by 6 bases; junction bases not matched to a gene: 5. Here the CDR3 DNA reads TGTGCCAGCAGTTACAGGTCTAGCGGGGGGCAGACCCAGTACTTC. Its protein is CASSYRSSGGQTQYF.

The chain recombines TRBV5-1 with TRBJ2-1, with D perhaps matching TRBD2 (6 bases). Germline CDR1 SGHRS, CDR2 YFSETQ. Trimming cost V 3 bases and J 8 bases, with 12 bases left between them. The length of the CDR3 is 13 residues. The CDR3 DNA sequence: TGCGCCAGCAGCTCGGGGCCGGGGGATGAGCAGTTCTTC. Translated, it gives CASSSGPGDEQFF.

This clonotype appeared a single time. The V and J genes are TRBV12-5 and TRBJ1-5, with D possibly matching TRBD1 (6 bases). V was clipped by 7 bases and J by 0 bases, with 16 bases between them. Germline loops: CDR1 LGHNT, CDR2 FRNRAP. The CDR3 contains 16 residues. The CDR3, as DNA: TGTGCTAGTGCTACTACTTCGGGACATAGCAATCAGCCCCAGCATTTT. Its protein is CASATTSGHSNQPQHF.

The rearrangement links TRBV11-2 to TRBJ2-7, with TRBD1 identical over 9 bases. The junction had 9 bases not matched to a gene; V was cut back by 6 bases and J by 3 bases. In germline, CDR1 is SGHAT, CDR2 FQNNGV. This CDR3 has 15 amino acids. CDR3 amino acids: CASRNPGQGFYEQYV. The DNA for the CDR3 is TGTGCCAGCAGAAACCCGGGACAGGGTTTCTACGAGCAGTACGTC.

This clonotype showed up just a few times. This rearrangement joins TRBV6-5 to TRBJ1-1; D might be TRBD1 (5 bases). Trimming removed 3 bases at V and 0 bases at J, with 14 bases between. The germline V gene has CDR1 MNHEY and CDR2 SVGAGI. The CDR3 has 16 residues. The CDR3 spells CASSYSRVQLNTEAFF. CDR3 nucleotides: TGTGCCAGCAGTTATAGCAGGGTTCAGTTGAACACTGAAGCTTTCTTT.

CDR3 region: CASSTRQDNYGYTF. Written as DNA, the CDR3 is TGTGCCAGCAGTACTCGACAAGATAACTATGGCTACACCTTC. The chain joins TRBV6-2 or TRBV6-3 to TRBJ1-2, with D unclear. The CDR3 has 14 residues. Germline V gene data show CDR1 as MNHEY and CDR2 as SVGEGT. Between the trimmed V and J ends, which lost 5 bases and 1 base, there was a span of 11 bases.

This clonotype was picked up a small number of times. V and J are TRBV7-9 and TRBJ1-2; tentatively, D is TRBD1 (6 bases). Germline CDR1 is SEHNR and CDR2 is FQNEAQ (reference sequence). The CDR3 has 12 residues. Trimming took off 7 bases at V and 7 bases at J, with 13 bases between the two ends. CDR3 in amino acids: CASTPDRSGYTF. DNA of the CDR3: TGTGCCAGCACCCCGGACAGATCTGGCTACACCTTC.

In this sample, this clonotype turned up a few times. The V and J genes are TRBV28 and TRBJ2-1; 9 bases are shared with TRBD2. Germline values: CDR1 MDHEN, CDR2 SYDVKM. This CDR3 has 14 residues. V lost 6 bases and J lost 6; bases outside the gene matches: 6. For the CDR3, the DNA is TGTGCCAGCAGCCCTGGCGGGGGGGTCAATGAGCAGTTCTTC. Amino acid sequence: CASSPGGGVNEQFF.

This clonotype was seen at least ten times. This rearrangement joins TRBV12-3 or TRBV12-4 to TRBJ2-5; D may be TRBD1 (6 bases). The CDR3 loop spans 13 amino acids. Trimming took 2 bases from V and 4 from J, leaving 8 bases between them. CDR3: CASSLIGGETQYF. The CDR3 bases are TGTGCCAGCAGTTTAATAGGGGGAGAGACCCAGTACTTC.

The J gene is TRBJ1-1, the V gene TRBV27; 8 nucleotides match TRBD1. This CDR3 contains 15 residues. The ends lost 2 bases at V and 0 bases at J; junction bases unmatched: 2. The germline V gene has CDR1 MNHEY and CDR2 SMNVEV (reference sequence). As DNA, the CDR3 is TGTGCCAGCAGTTTAACAGGGGGAGTGAACACTGAAGCTTTCTTT. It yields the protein CASSLTGGVNTEAFF.

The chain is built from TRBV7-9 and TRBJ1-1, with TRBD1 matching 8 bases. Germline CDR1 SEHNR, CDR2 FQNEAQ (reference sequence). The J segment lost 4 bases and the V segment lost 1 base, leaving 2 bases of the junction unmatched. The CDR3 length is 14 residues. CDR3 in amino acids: CASSLGGQGTEAFF. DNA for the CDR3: TGTGCCAGCAGCTTAGGAGGACAGGGCACTGAAGCTTTCTTT.

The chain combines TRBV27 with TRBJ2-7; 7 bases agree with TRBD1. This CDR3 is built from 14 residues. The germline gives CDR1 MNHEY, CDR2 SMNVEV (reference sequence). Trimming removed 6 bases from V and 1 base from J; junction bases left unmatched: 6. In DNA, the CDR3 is TGTGCCAGCAGGAGGGGGCGAGGGTCCTACGAGCAGTACTTC. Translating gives CASRRGRGSYEQYF.

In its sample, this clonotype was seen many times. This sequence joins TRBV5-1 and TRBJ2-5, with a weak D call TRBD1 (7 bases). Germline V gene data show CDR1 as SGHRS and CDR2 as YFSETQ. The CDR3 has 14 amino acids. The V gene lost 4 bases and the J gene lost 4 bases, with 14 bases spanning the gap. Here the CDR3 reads CASSLGQEGETQYF. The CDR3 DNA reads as TGCGCCAGCAGCCTCGGACAGGAGGGAGAGACCCAGTACTTC.

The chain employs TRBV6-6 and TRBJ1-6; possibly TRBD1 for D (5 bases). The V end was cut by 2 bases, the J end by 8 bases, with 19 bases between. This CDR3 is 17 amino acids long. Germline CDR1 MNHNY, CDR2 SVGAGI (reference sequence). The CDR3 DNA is TGTGCCAGCAGTTACCCCGACAGACATAGAGAGGATTCACCCCTCCACTTT. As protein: CASSYPDRHREDSPLHF.

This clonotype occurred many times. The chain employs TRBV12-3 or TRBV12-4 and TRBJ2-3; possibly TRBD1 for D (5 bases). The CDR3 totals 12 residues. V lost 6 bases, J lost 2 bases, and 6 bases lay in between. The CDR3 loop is CASRDNTDTQYF. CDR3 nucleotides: TGTGCCAGCAGGGACAACACAGATACGCAGTATTTT.

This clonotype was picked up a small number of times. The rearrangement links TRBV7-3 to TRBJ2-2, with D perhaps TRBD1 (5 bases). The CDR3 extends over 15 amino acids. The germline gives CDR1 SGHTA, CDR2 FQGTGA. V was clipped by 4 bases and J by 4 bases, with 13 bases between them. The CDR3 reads CASSSQQVPTGELFF. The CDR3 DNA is TGTGCCAGCAGCTCCCAACAGGTCCCCACCGGGGAGCTGTTTTTT.

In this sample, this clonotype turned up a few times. CDR3 coding DNA: TGTGCCAGCAGCCAACAGGGGGGGAACACTGAAGCTTTCTTT. As protein: CASSQQGGNTEAFF. The chain uses TRBV7-3 and TRBJ1-1; 8 nucleotides match TRBD1. Trimming cost V 5 bases and J 1 base; bases outside gene matches: 3. Germline V gene lookup returns CDR1 SGHTA and CDR2 FQGTGA. This CDR3 region has 14 residues.

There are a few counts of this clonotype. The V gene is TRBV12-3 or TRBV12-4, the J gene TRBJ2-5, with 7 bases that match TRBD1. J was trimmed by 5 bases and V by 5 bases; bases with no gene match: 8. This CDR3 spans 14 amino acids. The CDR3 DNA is TGTGCCAGCAGTCCGACAGGGACGGAGGAGACCCAGTACTTC. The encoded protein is CASSPTGTEETQYF.

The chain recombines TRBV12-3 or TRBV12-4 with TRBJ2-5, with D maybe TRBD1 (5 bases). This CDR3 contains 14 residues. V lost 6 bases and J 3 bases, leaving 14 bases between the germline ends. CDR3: CASRISTGEETQYF. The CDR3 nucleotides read TGTGCCAGCAGAATATCCACAGGTGAAGAGACCCAGTACTTC.

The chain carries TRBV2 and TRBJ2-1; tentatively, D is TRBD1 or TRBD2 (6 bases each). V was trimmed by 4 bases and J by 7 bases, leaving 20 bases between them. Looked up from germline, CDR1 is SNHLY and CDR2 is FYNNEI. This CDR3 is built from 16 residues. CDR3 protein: CASSVYRGPASNEQFF. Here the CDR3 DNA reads TGTGCCAGCAGTGTTTACCGGGGGCCCGCATCGAATGAGCAGTTCTTC.

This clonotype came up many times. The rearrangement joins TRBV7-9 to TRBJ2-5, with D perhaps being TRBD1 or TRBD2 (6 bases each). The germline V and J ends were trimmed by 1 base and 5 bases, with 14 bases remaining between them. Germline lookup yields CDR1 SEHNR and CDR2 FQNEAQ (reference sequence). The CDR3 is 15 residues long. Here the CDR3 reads CASSLVGLGGETQYF. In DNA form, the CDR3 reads TGTGCCAGCAGCTTAGTGGGACTGGGGGGCGAGACCCAGTACTTC.